These 7 T cell receptor beta chains share one sample of origin, sequenced in a study of regulatory T cells in long-lasting Graves disease. Combining iRepertoire HTBI primers with Arm-PCR of CDR3 regions, the authors built TCR beta libraries. TCRdb reprocessed the multiplex PCR reads with MiXCR, giving one entry per CDR3 protein. The repertoire holds about 420,000 distinct CDR3 sequences, with about a quarter as singletons. As for time point: persistent/refractory GD, antithyroid drugs over 5 years with positive TRAb. With RNA extracted from PBMCs as input, the TCR library was made. This specimen consisted of peripheral blood mononuclear cells (PBMCs), obtained when the disease was refractory, from a patient treated with antithyroid drugs. These receptors were collected from a female donor with Graves disease.

The CDR3 DNA sequence: TGTGCCAGCAGTGGGGGAGGGACGGCTAGCACGAACATTCAGTACTTC. It specifies CASSGGGTASTNIQYF. The chain carries TRBV12-3 or TRBV12-4 and TRBJ2-4; 7 positions agree with TRBD2. The CDR3 length is 16 residues. The junction had 14 bases not matched to a gene; V was cut back by 5 bases and J by 7 bases.

This clonotype occurred many times. The J gene is TRBJ1-1, the V gene TRBV6-1, with a weak D call TRBD1 (5 bases). The V end lost 4 bases, the J end lost 2 bases, and 14 bases lay between the germline ends. Germline CDR1 reads MNHNS; CDR2 reads SASEGT. This CDR3 contains 15 residues. CDR3 protein: CASSARGRANTEAFF. The CDR3 bases are TGTGCCAGCAGTGCACGGGGCAGGGCAAACACTGAAGCTTTCTTT.

This chain connects TRBV7-6 to TRBJ2-7, with D hard to call. Trimming stripped 1 base from V and 5 bases from J, with 15 bases between. From germline, CDR1 is SGHVS and CDR2 FNYEAQ. The CDR3 is 15 residues long. The CDR3 DNA is TGTGCCAGCAGCTTAGAGGTGACACCCGTTCACGAGCAGTACTTC. Protein product: CASSLEVTPVHEQYF. Variable domain in full (rest from reference TRBV7-6 and TRBJ2-7): GAGVSQSPRYKVTKRGQDVALRCDPISGHVSLYWYRQALGQGPEFLTYFNYEAQQDKSGLPNDRFSAERPEGSISTLTIQRTEQRDSAMYRCASSLEVTPVHEQYFGPGTRLTVT.

Many counts were recorded for this clonotype. The CDR3 protein is CASSNPGKETQYF. CDR3 coding DNA: TGTGCCAGCAGTAATCCAGGGAAAGAGACCCAGTACTTC. The chain combines TRBV6-1 with TRBJ2-5; TRBD1 is a possible D gene (5 bases). Trimming took 5 bases from V and 3 from J, leaving 10 bases between them. The CDR3 is 13 amino acids. Germline loops: CDR1 MNHNS, CDR2 SASEGT.

V and J are TRBV6-2 or TRBV6-3 and TRBJ1-1; D gene uncertain. The germline gives CDR1 MNHEY, CDR2 SVGEGT. The CDR3 is 14 residues long. Trimming removed 8 bases from V and 4 bases from J, with 17 bases in between. CDR3 nucleotides: TGTGCCAGCGGCTTACATGGGCCGCTCACTGAAGCTTTCTTT. It yields the protein CASGLHGPLTEAFF.

V and J are TRBV20-1 and TRBJ2-5; unclear D gene. The CDR3 contains 11 residues. V lost 0 bases to trimming and J lost 3 bases, with 2 bases between them. Germline V gives CDR1 DFQATT, CDR2 SNEGSKA (reference sequence). CDR3 in DNA: TGCAGTGCTAGAGATGAAGAGACCCAGTACTTC. Its protein is CSARDEETQYF.

Only one count was recorded for this clonotype. V is TRBV5-8 and J is TRBJ2-7, with D uncertain. In germline, CDR1 is SGHTS, CDR2 YDEGEE. The CDR3 consists of 16 residues. The V gene lost 0 bases and the J gene lost 8 bases, with 21 bases spanning the gap. DNA of the CDR3: TGTGCCAGCAGCTTGGGTTATGGCCGGGTCGGTCTCCAGCAGTACTTC. The encoded protein is CASSLGYGRVGLQQYF.